Below are 5 T cell receptor beta chains sequenced from a single sample in a study of T cells in women clearing cervical HPV infection. The method was immunoSEQ multiplex PCR; TCRdb's version includes in-frame clones alone and lacks a portion of them. Here the sample table reports approximately 18,000 clones. The sequenced sample consisted of blood buffy coat. Source of these receptors: a woman aged 18 to 75 with a cervical HPV16 infection that either progressed to CIN3+ or cleared (not recorded which).

In the case of this clone: The CDR3 end is not reached by the read, which stops 3 residues before it; the germline J gene fills it in. The chain employs TRBV11-2 and TRBJ1-2; weak D call: TRBD1 (5 bases). With 5 bases removed from V and 3 bases from J, the gap between germline ends came to 16 bases. Germline loops: CDR1 SGHAT, CDR2 FQNNGV. The CDR3 contains 15 residues. The CDR3 reads CASSPNDRVYYGYTF. The part of the CDR3 DNA that was read is TGTGCCAGCAGCCCAAACGACAGAGTGTACTATGGC.

Note on this clone: The read ends 3 residues before the CDR3 terminus; that terminus is restored from the germline J gene. The chain recombines TRBV5-1 with TRBJ1-3; 8 bases are shared with TRBD1. The CDR3 length is 17 residues. Germline V CDR1 and CDR2: SGHRS, YFSETQ. Trimming at V came to 4 bases and at J to 0 bases, leaving 9 bases not matched to a gene. The part of the CDR3 DNA that was read is TGCGCCAGCAGCGCCGACAGGGGCGAGTACTCTGGAAACACC. It encodes CASSADRGEYSGNT. The CDR3 reads in full as CASSADRGEYSGNTIYF.

On this clone: The CDR3 goes on 3 residues after the read ends, and that part is filled in from the germline J gene. The chain couples TRBV7-9 to TRBJ2-3; D is unresolved. V lost 5 bases and J lost 0, with 6 bases in between. Per germline, CDR1 SEHNR and CDR2 FQNEAQ (reference sequence). This CDR3 has 13 amino acids. This CDR3 reads CASSPPSTDTQYF. The CDR3 bases that were read are TGTGCCAGCAGCCCCCCTAGCACAGATACG.

As for this clone: The sequenced fragment ends 3 residues before the CDR3 boundary, so the rest is inferred from the germline J gene. This chain joins TRBV2 and TRBJ2-1; 8 bases match TRBD2. The germline CDR1 and CDR2 sequences are SNHLY and FYNNEI. V shed 6 bases, J shed 1 base, and the junction held 11 bases outside the gene matches. The CDR3 runs 17 residues. The CDR3 DNA, read in part, is TGTGCCAGCAGGTTATACGGTGCTAGCGGGTCCTACAATGAG. It encodes CASRLYGASGSYNE. The complete CDR3 sequence is CASRLYGASGSYNEQFF.

Comment on this clone: The read is 3 residues too short to cover the CDR3 end, so that end is filled in from the germline J gene. J is TRBJ2-1 and V is TRBV18; 8 nucleotides match TRBD1. Germline CDR1 reads KGHSH; CDR2 reads LQKENI. CDR3 length: 18 residues. J gave up 1 base and V 0 bases, and 8 bases lay outside the gene matches. The CDR3: CASSPPKPGQASYNEQFF. The CDR3 bases that were read are TGTGCCAGCTCACCACCGAAGCCGGGACAGGCGTCCTACAATGAG.